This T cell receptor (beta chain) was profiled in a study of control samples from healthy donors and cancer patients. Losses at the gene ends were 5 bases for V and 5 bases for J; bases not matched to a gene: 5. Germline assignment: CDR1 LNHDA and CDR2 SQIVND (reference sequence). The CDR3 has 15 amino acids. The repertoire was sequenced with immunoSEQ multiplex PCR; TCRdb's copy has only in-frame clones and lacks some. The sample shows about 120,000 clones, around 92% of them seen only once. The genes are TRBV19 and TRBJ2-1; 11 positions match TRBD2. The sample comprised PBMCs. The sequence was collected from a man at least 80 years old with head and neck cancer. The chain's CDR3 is CASSELAGGDNEQFF. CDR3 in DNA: TGTGCCAGTAGTGAGCTAGCGGGAGGCGACAATGAGCAGTTCTTC. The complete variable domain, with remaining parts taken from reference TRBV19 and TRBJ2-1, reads DGGITQSPKYLFRKEGQNVTLSCEQNLNHDAMYWYRQDPGQGLRLIYYSQIVNDFQKGDIAEGYSVSREKKESFPLTVTSAQKNPTAFYLCASSELAGGDNEQFFGPGTRLTVL.